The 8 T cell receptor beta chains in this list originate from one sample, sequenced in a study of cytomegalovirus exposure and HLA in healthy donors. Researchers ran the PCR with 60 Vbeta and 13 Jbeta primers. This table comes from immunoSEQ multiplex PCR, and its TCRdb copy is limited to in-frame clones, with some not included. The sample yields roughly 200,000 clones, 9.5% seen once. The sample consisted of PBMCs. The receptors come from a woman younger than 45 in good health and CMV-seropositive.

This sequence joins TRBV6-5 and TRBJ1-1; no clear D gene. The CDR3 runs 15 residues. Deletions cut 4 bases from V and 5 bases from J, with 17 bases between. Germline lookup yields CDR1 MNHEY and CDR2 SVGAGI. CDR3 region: CASSFSPQPRTEAFF. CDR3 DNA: TGTGCCAGCAGTTTCTCCCCCCAGCCGAGGACTGAAGCTTTCTTT.

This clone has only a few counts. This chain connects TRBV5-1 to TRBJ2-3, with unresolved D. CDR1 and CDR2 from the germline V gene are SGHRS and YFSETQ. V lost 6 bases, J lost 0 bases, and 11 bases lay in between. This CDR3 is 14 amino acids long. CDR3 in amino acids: CASNAASSTDTQYF. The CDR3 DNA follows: TGCGCCAGCAATGCAGCGTCAAGCACAGATACGCAGTATTTT. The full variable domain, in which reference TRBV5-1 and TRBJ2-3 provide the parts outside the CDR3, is KAGVTQTPRYLIKTRGQQVTLSCSPISGHRSVSWYQQTPGQGLQFLFEYFSETQRNKGNFPGRFSGRQFSNSRSEMNVSTLELGDSALYLCASNAASSTDTQYFGPGTRLTVL.

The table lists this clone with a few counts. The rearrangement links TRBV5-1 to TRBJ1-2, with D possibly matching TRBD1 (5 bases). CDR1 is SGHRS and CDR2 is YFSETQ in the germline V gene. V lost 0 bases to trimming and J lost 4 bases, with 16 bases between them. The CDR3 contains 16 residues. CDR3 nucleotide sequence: TGCGCCAGCAGCTTGGAAGGGGTAGGGGTAACCTATGGCTACACCTTC. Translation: CASSLEGVGVTYGYTF.

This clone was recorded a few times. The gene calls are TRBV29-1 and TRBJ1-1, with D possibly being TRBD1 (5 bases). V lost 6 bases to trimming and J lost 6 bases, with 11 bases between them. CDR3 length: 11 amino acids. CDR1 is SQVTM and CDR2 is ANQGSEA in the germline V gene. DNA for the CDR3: TGCAGCGTCCCGCAGGGTCCTGAAGCTTTCTTT. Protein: CSVPQGPEAFF.

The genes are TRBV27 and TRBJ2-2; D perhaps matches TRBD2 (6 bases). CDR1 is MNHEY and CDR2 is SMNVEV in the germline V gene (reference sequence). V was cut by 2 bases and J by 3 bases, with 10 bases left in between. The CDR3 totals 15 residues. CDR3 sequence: CASSLLGGDTGELFF. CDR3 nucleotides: TGTGCCAGCAGTTTACTCGGAGGGGACACCGGGGAGCTGTTTTTT.

CDR3 in amino acids: CASIPHTGTGRLTRTYEQYF. DNA of the CDR3: TGCGCCAGCATTCCTCATACCGGGACAGGGAGGTTAACTAGAACCTACGAGCAGTACTTC. V and J are TRBV23-1 and TRBJ2-7; 9 bases are a match to TRBD1. TRBV23-1 counts as an open reading frame of uncertain function. There are 20 residues in the CDR3. The V segment lost 7 bases and the J segment 2 bases; nucleotides outside the gene matches: 24.

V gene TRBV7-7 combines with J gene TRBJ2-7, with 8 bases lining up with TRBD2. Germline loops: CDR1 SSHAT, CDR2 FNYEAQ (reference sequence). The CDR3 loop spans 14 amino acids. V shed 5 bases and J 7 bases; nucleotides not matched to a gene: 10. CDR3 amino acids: CASSLQRTSREQYF. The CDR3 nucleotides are TGTGCCAGCAGCCTCCAACGGACTAGCCGGGAGCAGTACTTC.

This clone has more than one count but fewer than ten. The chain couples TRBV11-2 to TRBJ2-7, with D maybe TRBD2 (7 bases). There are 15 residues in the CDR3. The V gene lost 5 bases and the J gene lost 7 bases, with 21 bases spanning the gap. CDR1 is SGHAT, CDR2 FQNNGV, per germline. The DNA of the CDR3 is TGTGCCAGCAGCCAGTGGAGGGGGAGGGAATATGAGCAGTACTTC. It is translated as CASSQWRGREYEQYF.